This passage covers 21 T cell receptor beta chains from one sample sequenced in a study of tumor and adjacent non-tumor tissue in lung cancer (dated by TCRdb to between 2017 and 2018). Preparation of the library involved multiplex PCR. This sample was sequenced with an Illumina HiSeq 2500. Following protocols modified from ARM-PCR, the researchers constructed TCRbeta libraries through three rounds of nested PCR with primers (Table S4). TCRdb trimmed the raw reads at Q25, called clones with MiXCR and kept productive beta chains. Duplicate CDR3 protein sequences are folded into a single record with the most common DNA and genes. The sample data list 120,000 or so distinct CDR3 sequences, and 66% of these were observed just once. Together, the top ten hold roughly 13% of the sample. RNA was isolated from bulk, unsorted tissue, and RNA quality was assessed with a NanoDrop ND-1000 and an Agilent 2100.

Sequencing was carried out using lung tumor tissue. The receptors originated from a man aged 30-40 years with non-small cell lung cancer.

Concerning this clonotype itself: The conserved phenylalanine or tryptophan normally closing the CDR3 is absent here, so this likely arose from a read error. The chain recombines TRBV4-1 with TRBJ2-3; D unresolved. Germline V CDR1 and CDR2: MGHRA, YSYEKL. V shed 0 bases and J shed 2 bases, with 15 bases lying between them. CDR3 length: 17 residues. Here the CDR3 DNA reads TGCGCCAGCAGCCAAGAAAGGTCCCTAGTCCTCACAGATACGCAGTATTTG. This translates into CASSQERSLVLTDTQYL.

Remarks on this clonotype: This may stem from a read error, because a much larger clone lies one nucleotide away. V and J are TRBV6-5 and TRBJ2-5, with 11 bases lining up with TRBD2. The CDR3 is 14 amino acids. The ends lost 6 bases at V and 7 bases at J; junction bases unmatched: 7. Germline V gene data show CDR1 as MNHEY and CDR2 as SVGAGI. DNA for the CDR3: TGTGCCAGCAGGCGGACTAGCGGGTCAGGGACCCAGTACTTC. As protein: CASRRTSGSGTQYF.

V gene TRBV21-1 combines with J gene TRBJ2-1. TRBV21-1 is classified as a pseudogene. CDR3 length: 11 residues. CDR3: CASSKGREQFF. The CDR3 coding sequence is TGTGCCAGCAGCAAAGGCCGTGAGCAGTTCTTC.

As concerns this clonotype: A single base separates this from a much larger clone, so it may be a read error. The rearrangement uses TRBV12-3 or TRBV12-4 and TRBJ2-5; D remains ambiguous. The CDR3 extends over 13 amino acids. CDR3: CVSSLLMQETQYF. The CDR3 nucleotides read TGTGTCAGCAGTTTATTGATGCAAGAGACCCAGTACTTC.

The sample holds one count of this clonotype. Being one base from a much bigger clone, this may be a read error. The rearrangement joins TRBV12-3 or TRBV12-4 to TRBJ1-1, with D perhaps matching TRBD1 (6 bases). The CDR3 runs 13 residues. With 6 bases removed from V and 1 base from J, the gap between germline ends came to 9 bases. The CDR3 loop is CASSLGQNTEAFF. In DNA form, the CDR3 reads TGTGCCAGCAGCCTGGGACAGAACACTGAAGCTTTCTTT.

A word on this clonotype: No conserved phenylalanine or tryptophan ends this CDR3, so it is likely a read error. V is TRBV6-5 and J is TRBJ2-1; a weak D match, TRBD2 (5 bases). CDR1 MNHEY and CDR2 SVGAGI come from the germline V gene. This CDR3 is built from 14 residues. Trimming removed 4 bases from V and 6 bases from J, with 13 bases in between. CDR3 DNA sequence: TGTGCCAGCAGTTGCTCGCCACTAGTCAATGAGCAGTTCATC. It encodes CASSCSPLVNEQFI.

Notes on this clonotype: It may be a read error: a sequence one base away is much more abundant. The J gene is TRBJ2-1, the V gene TRBV4-3; weak D call: TRBD2 (7 bases). CDR1 LGHNA and CDR2 YSLEER come from the germline V gene. The CDR3 has 19 residues. The CDR3 DNA reads TGCGCCAGCAACCAAGATCGGATCGGCGGGGGCAACTCCTACAATGAGCAGTTCTTC. It codes for CASNQDRIGGGNSYNEQFF.

At least ten counts were recorded for this clonotype. The chain is built from TRBV13 and TRBJ1-2, with D possibly TRBD1 on 5 matching bases. The CDR3 totals 15 residues. V was shortened by 0 bases and J by 9 bases, with 17 bases between the two germline ends. Per germline, CDR1 PRHDT and CDR2 FYEKMQ (reference sequence). The CDR3 sequence is CASSLGSPGTASYTF. In DNA, the CDR3 is TGTGCCAGCAGCTTAGGAAGTCCAGGGACCGCTAGCTACACCTTC.

Details on this clonotype: A much larger clone sits a single nucleotide away, making a read error possible. The chain has TRBV29-1 and TRBJ2-7; D perhaps matches TRBD2 (5 bases). Germline V lookup: CDR1 SQVTM, CDR2 ANQGSEA. The CDR3 consists of 13 residues. The CDR3 nucleotides are TGCAGCGTTGAAATGGGGAGATCCTGCGAGCAGTACTTC. It is translated as CSVEMGRSCEQYF.

This clonotype was recorded many times. The chain is built from TRBV12-3 or TRBV12-4 and TRBJ1-5; 9 bases agree with TRBD1. With V trimmed by 3 bases and J by 6 bases, 3 bases remained unmatched. The CDR3 contains 14 residues. The CDR3 here is CASSFGTGIQPQHF. The DNA for the CDR3 is TGTGCCAGCAGTTTTGGGACAGGGATTCAGCCCCAGCATTTT.

The CDR3 DNA reads as TGCAGTGCTAGAGTCGGGACCAGAAATCAGCCCCAGCATTTT. It yields the protein CSARVGTRNQPQHF. This chain links TRBV20-1 with TRBJ1-5; a weak D match, TRBD1 (5 bases). The CDR3 has 14 amino acids. Germline V lookup: CDR1 DFQATT, CDR2 SNEGSKA (reference sequence). The germline V and J ends were trimmed by 1 base and 4 bases, with 11 bases remaining between them.

J is TRBJ1-5 and V is TRBV4-1; D remains ambiguous. V was trimmed by 10 bases and J by 0 bases, leaving 16 bases between them. CDR1 and CDR2 from the germline V gene are MGHRA and YSYEKL. The CDR3 contains 15 residues. The CDR3 region has the DNA TGCGCCAACAGTCAAGACCAAGGTAGCAATCAGCCCCAGCATTTT. This translates into CANSQDQGSNQPQHF.

Turning to this clonotype: A read error may account for a junction end that differs from germline. The chain recombines TRBV4-1 with TRBJ2-7; D is possibly TRBD1 or TRBD2 (5 bases each). This CDR3 has 17 residues. CDR1 and CDR2 from the germline V gene are MGHRA and YSYEKL. In DNA form, the CDR3 reads TGCGCCAGCAGCCAAGATGATAGGGGAGAGCCAACCTACGAGCAGTGCTTC. Translating it yields CASSQDDRGEPTYEQCF.

CDR3 bases: TGCGCCAGCAGGGGCGGACAGGGAGCCTACGAGCAGTACTTC. Translation gives CASRGGQGAYEQYF. The V call is TRBV5-1, the J call TRBJ2-7; 8 positions agree with TRBD1. The CDR3 has 14 amino acids. CDR1 is SGHRS and CDR2 is YFSETQ in the germline V gene. V lost 5 bases and J lost 2; bases outside the gene matches: 6. The whole variable domain, remainder taken from reference TRBV5-1 and TRBJ2-7, is KAGVTQTPRYLIKTRGQQVTLSCSPISGHRSVSWYQQTPGQGLQFLFEYFSETQRNKGNFPGRFSGRQFSNSRSEMNVSTLELGDSALYLCASRGGQGAYEQYFGPGTRLTVT.

This clonotype came up many times. This chain uses TRBV20-1 with TRBJ1-6; no clear D. This CDR3 region has 13 residues. CDR1 is DFQATT and CDR2 is SNEGSKA in the germline V gene (reference sequence). The DNA for the CDR3 is TGCAAAAGCGGCCACACGGGGAATTCACCCCTCCACTTT. Translated, it gives CKSGHTGNSPLHF.

This clonotype was detected once. At one end, the junction sequence differs from germline, possibly due to a read error. The chain has TRBV11-2 and TRBJ2-1, with TRBD2 matching over 9 bases. Germline V gives CDR1 SGHAT, CDR2 FQNNGV. The CDR3 consists of 15 residues. This chain's CDR3 is CTSNLEGTSFYEQFF. The DNA for the CDR3 is TGTACCAGCAACTTGGAGGGGACTAGCTTCTATGAGCAGTTCTTC.

A word on this clonotype: A much larger clone lies a single base off, so this may be a read error. The chain is built from TRBV20-1 and TRBJ2-2; a possible D gene is TRBD2 (6 bases). The CDR3 is made up of 13 amino acids. The germline V gene has CDR1 DFQATT and CDR2 SNEGSKA (reference sequence). This chain's CDR3 is CNGSGRDTGELFF. CDR3 DNA sequence: TGCAATGGGAGCGGGCGCGACACCGGGGAGCTGTTTTTT.

About this clonotype: A read error may explain this, as a much larger clone is one base away. The chain couples TRBV5-1 to TRBJ1-2; D is undetermined. Germline V gives CDR1 SGHRS, CDR2 YFSETQ. This CDR3 region has 13 residues. The CDR3: CASSPGQNCGYTF. CDR3 DNA sequence: TGCGCCAGCAGCCCCGGTCAGAACTGTGGCTACACCTTC.

Comment on this clonotype: A much larger clone is a single base away; this may be a read error. V usage is TRBV10-1 and J usage is TRBJ2-6; unclear D gene. V was cut by 6 bases and J by 0 bases, with 18 bases left in between. The CDR3 has 18 amino acids. Germline CDR1 WNHNN, CDR2 SYGVQD (reference sequence). CDR3 bases: TGCGCCAGCAGCACCGAACTGCCCGGAATCTCTGGGGCCAACGTCCTGACTTTC. Protein sequence: CASSTELPGISGANVLTF.

Of note for this clonotype: It may be a read error: a sequence one base away is much more abundant. The genes are TRBV20-1 and TRBJ2-5, with TRBD2 matching over 7 bases. This CDR3 spans 15 amino acids. Germline V gene data show CDR1 as DFQATT and CDR2 as SNEGSKA (reference sequence). The CDR3 DNA reads TGCAGTGTTAGAGGGGTGGGAGGGCCCCAAGAGACCCAGTACTTC. Protein: CSVRGVGGPQETQYF.

Comments on this clonotype: Just one base apart from a much larger clone, this may be a read error. The rearrangement uses TRBV5-6 and TRBJ1-1; TRBD1 matches 7 bases. CDR1 is SGHDT, CDR2 YYEEEE, per germline. This CDR3 region has 15 residues. The DNA for the CDR3 is TGTGCCAGCAGCTCTACAGGGGTAGGGAACACTGAAACTTTCTTT. It encodes CASSSTGVGNTETFF.